Presented here are 19 T cell receptor beta chains from one specimen sequenced in a study of post-analysis software for immune sequencing data. Study outcomes and limitations: TRBV segments more frequent in patients than in controls numbered about five and included TRBV5-6, TRBV5-1 and TRBV20-1.

Libraries were made from TCR beta cDNA, and they carried unique molecular identifiers. TCRdb reanalysed the PCR reads using MiXCR and keeps one entry per CDR3 protein. The sample lists about 620,000 distinct CDR3 sequences; about 44% were seen once. Their target antigens are unknown. Sequencing was carried out using blood. The receptors derive from a girl aged 10-17 years with multiple sclerosis.

The DNA of the CDR3 is TGTGCCAGCAGACCACGCTTGGGAGATACGCAGTATTTT. Translated, it gives CASRPRLGDTQYF. The chain combines TRBV7-9 with TRBJ2-3; D not certain. The CDR3 is 13 residues long. Germline CDR1 and CDR2: SEHNR and FQNEAQ (reference sequence). V was shortened by 6 bases and J by 5 bases, with 12 bases between the two germline ends.

This clonotype was counted a few times. The CDR3 loop reads CASSSQSGGDTQYF. Written as DNA, the CDR3 is TGTGCCAGCAGCTCCCAAAGCGGGGGAGATACGCAGTATTTT. V gene TRBV7-2 combines with J gene TRBJ2-3, with 8 bases that match TRBD2. Germline lookup yields CDR1 SGHTA and CDR2 FQGNSA. V lost 4 bases and J lost 5; bases outside the gene matches: 5. This CDR3 comprises 14 residues.

This clonotype was detected only a few times. This chain uses TRBV6-1 with TRBJ2-1, with D possibly being TRBD1 (6 bases). Germline V gene data show CDR1 as MNHNS and CDR2 as SASEGT. V lost 7 bases and J lost 0, with 10 bases in between. This CDR3 spans 14 amino acids. The CDR3: CASKTGYSYNEQFF. For the CDR3, the DNA is TGTGCCAGCAAAACAGGGTACTCCTACAATGAGCAGTTCTTC.

V and J are TRBV6-1 and TRBJ2-1; 11 nucleotides match TRBD2. The CDR3 spans 15 residues. Germline values: CDR1 MNHNS, CDR2 SASEGT. J was trimmed by 8 bases and V by 0 bases; bases with no gene match: 3. Written as DNA, the CDR3 is TGTGCCAGCAGTGAAGCGGCTAGCGGGGGGCATGAGCAGTTCTTC. This gives the protein CASSEAASGGHEQFF.

The CDR3 sequence is CSAPGTGLRGGYTF. CDR3 sequence (DNA): TGCAGTGCCCCCGGGACAGGATTAAGGGGAGGCTACACCTTC. This rearrangement joins TRBV20-1 to TRBJ1-2; 8 bases are a match to TRBD1. The CDR3 loop spans 14 amino acids. J gave up 8 bases and V 6 bases, and 14 bases lay outside the gene matches. Germline loops: CDR1 DFQATT, CDR2 SNEGSKA (reference sequence).

This clonotype was recorded a few times. The V gene is TRBV6-5, the J gene TRBJ2-5; D unclear. This CDR3 has 16 residues. Between the trimmed V and J ends, which lost 6 bases and 1 base, there was a span of 18 bases. Germline CDR1 and CDR2: MNHEY and SVGAGI. CDR3 amino acids: CASSRSKGSSQETQYF. The CDR3 DNA is TGTGCCAGCAGCCGCTCAAAGGGATCTTCCCAAGAGACCCAGTACTTC.

The CDR3 reads CASSLKDEQFF. The CDR3 DNA sequence: TGTGCCAGCAGCCTCAAGGATGAGCAGTTCTTC. The chain recombines TRBV12-3 or TRBV12-4 with TRBJ2-1, with D hard to call. The CDR3 spans 11 residues. V was shortened by 6 bases and J by 8 bases, with 8 bases between the two germline ends.

The chain uses TRBV3-1 and TRBJ2-5; D might be TRBD1 or TRBD2, each matching 5 bases. Germline V gene data show CDR1 as LGHDT and CDR2 as YNNKEL (reference sequence). The CDR3 has 18 amino acids. Trimming removed 2 bases at V and 2 bases at J, with 21 bases between. The CDR3 DNA follows: TGTGCCAGCAGCCAATGGAAGGGGACCAGCTCTCCTCAAGAGACCCAGTACTTC. It is translated as CASSQWKGTSSPQETQYF.

V gene TRBV6-1 combines with J gene TRBJ2-7; D is undetermined. CDR1 is MNHNS and CDR2 is SASEGT in the germline V gene. Trimming left V 7 bases short and J 2 bases short, with 12 bases between. This CDR3 is built from 13 residues. CDR3: CASKKTDPYEQYF. The CDR3 DNA sequence: TGTGCCAGCAAAAAAACAGATCCCTACGAGCAGTACTTC.

The rearrangement uses TRBV24-1 and TRBJ2-3; TRBD2 matches at 12 bases. The CDR3 runs to 18 residues. Germline CDR1 and CDR2: KGHDR and SFDVKD. V dropped 4 bases and J dropped 5; count of bases not matched to a gene: 12. CDR3 sequence reads: CATSDPSTSGRKGDTQYF. The CDR3 nucleotides are TGTGCCACCAGTGACCCGTCCACTAGCGGGAGGAAGGGAGATACGCAGTATTTT.

The CDR3 DNA reads TGTGCCAGCAGCCCCTGGACAGGGGTAACCGGGGCCAACGTCCTGACTTTC. Translated: CASSPWTGVTGANVLTF. The V gene is TRBV3-1, the J gene TRBJ2-6; 9 nucleotides agree with TRBD1. There are 17 residues in the CDR3. V lost 4 bases and J lost 4; bases outside the gene matches: 8. In germline, CDR1 is LGHDT, CDR2 YNNKEL (reference sequence). The whole variable domain, filled in from reference TRBV3-1 and TRBJ2-6, reads DTAVSQTPKYLVTQMGNDKSIKCEQNLGHDTMYWYKQDSKKFLKIMFSYNNKELIINETVPNRFSPKSPDKAHLNLHINSLELGDSAVYFCASSPWTGVTGANVLTFGAGSRLTVL.

V gene TRBV6-6 combines with J gene TRBJ1-2; no clear D gene. This CDR3 spans 11 amino acids. Germline-derived CDR1 and CDR2 are MNHNY and SVGAGI (reference sequence). With 7 bases removed from V and 8 bases from J, the gap between germline ends came to 11 bases. CDR3 residues: CASTHKGGYTF. CDR3 in DNA: TGTGCCAGCACTCATAAAGGAGGCTACACCTTC.

This clonotype appeared a few times. The rearrangement uses TRBV29-1 and TRBJ2-3; 8 bases fit TRBD2. Germline CDR1 SQVTM, CDR2 ANQGSEA. The CDR3 totals 14 residues. J lost 6 bases, V lost 8 bases, and 13 bases had no gene match. CDR3 DNA sequence: TGCAGCACCTTCCGGCGGGAGGCCACGGATACGCAGTATTTT. Its protein product is CSTFRREATDTQYF.

The chain links TRBV20-1 to TRBJ2-1; no clear D gene. The CDR3 runs 11 residues. Between the trimmed V and J ends, which lost 6 bases and 11 bases, there was a span of 14 bases. CDR1 and CDR2 (germline): DFQATT, SNEGSKA (reference sequence). CDR3 protein: CSAPWAGQQFF. CDR3 DNA: TGCAGTGCCCCTTGGGCTGGGCAGCAGTTCTTC.

The genes are TRBV5-1 and TRBJ2-2, with D perhaps TRBD2 (6 bases). The CDR3 runs 12 residues. CDR1 and CDR2 from the germline V gene are SGHRS and YFSETQ. V was clipped by 3 bases and J by 15 bases, with 15 bases between them. The CDR3 DNA sequence: TGCGCCAGCAGCTGGGACTCAGGAGGGGTGTTTTTT. Residues: CASSWDSGGVFF. The whole variable domain, filled in from reference TRBV5-1 and TRBJ2-2, reads KAGVTQTPRYLIKTRGQQVTLSCSPISGHRSVSWYQQTPGQGLQFLFEYFSETQRNKGNFPGRFSGRQFSNSRSEMNVSTLELGDSALYLCASSWDSGGVFFGEGSRLTVL.

The J gene is TRBJ1-1, the V gene TRBV6-2 or TRBV6-3; D is ambiguous. Trimming took off 6 bases at V and 5 bases at J, with 13 bases between the two ends. CDR3 length: 13 residues. The germline V gene has CDR1 MNHEY and CDR2 SVGEGT. CDR3 residues: CASRRGGRTEAFF. The CDR3 DNA is TGTGCCAGCAGGCGGGGAGGGCGGACTGAAGCTTTCTTT.

The CDR3 nucleotides are TGTGCCAGCAGTAACGGACTAGCGACCTACGAGCAGTACTTC. As protein: CASSNGLATYEQYF. The chain is built from TRBV6-5 and TRBJ2-7; TRBD2 aligns across 9 bases. The V segment lost 5 bases and the J segment 2 bases; nucleotides outside the gene matches: 4. The CDR3 runs 14 residues. The germline V gene has CDR1 MNHEY and CDR2 SVGAGI.

This chain links TRBV12-3 or TRBV12-4 with TRBJ1-4, with TRBD1 as a possible D gene (6 bases). The V gene lost 3 bases and the J gene lost 8 bases, with 16 bases spanning the gap. The CDR3 is 15 amino acids. The CDR3 loop is CASSFLRPGTEKLFF. Written as DNA, the CDR3 is TGTGCCAGCAGTTTTCTCCGGCCAGGGACAGAAAAACTGTTTTTT.

This clonotype was counted only a few times. The V gene is TRBV3-1, the J gene TRBJ2-1; TRBD2 matches at 10 bases. With V trimmed by 4 bases and J by 8 bases, 5 bases remained unmatched. The V gene's germline CDR1 is LGHDT and CDR2 YNNKEL (reference sequence). The CDR3 is 14 amino acids. CDR3 DNA: TGTGCCAGCAGCCTATGGACTAGCGGCGATGAGCAGTTCTTC. Its protein is CASSLWTSGDEQFF.